This T cell receptor beta chain came from a study of T cells in Graves' hyperthyroidism and ophthalmopathy. Germline trimming cut 6 bases from V and 4 bases from J; bases unmatched to any gene: 11. This CDR3 has 15 amino acids. Researchers took RNA transcripts and amplified the TCR beta CDR3 regions from them. TCR CDR3 regions were first amplified by RT-PCR with HTBI primers. TCRdb processed the multiplex PCR reads anew with MiXCR; each CDR3 protein has one entry. The table includes about 550,000 distinct CDR3 sequences, roughly 20% detected once. What was sequenced was blood. This chain joins TRBV12-3 or TRBV12-4 and TRBJ2-7; 8 positions match TRBD1. The sequence was collected from a man aged 18 to 29 with Graves' hyperthyroidism. The CDR3 spells CASSNTGTGIYEQYF. In DNA, the CDR3 is TGTGCCAGCAGCAATACCGGGACAGGCATTTACGAGCAGTACTTC.